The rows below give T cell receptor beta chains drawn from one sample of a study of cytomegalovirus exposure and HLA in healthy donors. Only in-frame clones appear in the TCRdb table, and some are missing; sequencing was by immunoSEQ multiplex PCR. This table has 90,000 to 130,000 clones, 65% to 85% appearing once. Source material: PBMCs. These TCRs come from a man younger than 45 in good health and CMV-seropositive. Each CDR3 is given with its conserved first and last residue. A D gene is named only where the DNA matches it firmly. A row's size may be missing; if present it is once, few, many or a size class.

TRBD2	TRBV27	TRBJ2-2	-	CASSFSIRTSGWGTGELFF	TGTGCCAGCAGTTTTAGTATCCGGACTAGCGGGTGGGGCACCGGGGAGCTGTTTTTT
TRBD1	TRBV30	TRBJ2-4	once	CAWSGTRTGEAKNIQYF	TGTGCCTGGAGTGGAACTAGGACAGGGGAGGCCAAAAACATTCAGTACTTC
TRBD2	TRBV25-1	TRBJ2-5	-	CASSGGSGGLQETQYF	TGTGCCAGCAGTGGGGGCAGCGGGGGCCTTCAAGAGACCCAGTACTTC
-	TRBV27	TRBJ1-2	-	CASSPDRLVRGYTF	TGTGCCAGCAGTCCCGACAGGCTAGTGCGAGGCTACACCTTC
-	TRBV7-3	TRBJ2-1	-	CASRAGTSYNEQFF	TGTGCCAGCAGGGCCGGGACATCCTACAATGAGCAGTTCTTC
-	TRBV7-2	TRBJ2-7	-	CASSQATVIYEQYF	TGTGCCAGCAGCCAAGCGACGGTGATCTACGAGCAGTACTTC
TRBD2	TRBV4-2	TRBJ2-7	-	CASSPGTSVYEQYF	TGTGCCAGCAGCCCAGGGACTAGCGTTTACGAGCAGTACTTC
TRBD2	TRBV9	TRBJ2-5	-	CASSVSGGDQETQYF	TGTGCCAGCAGCGTTAGCGGGGGGGACCAAGAGACCCAGTACTTC
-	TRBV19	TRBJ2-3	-	CASSISRGADTQYF	TGTGCCAGTAGTATATCTAGGGGCGCAGATACGCAGTATTTT
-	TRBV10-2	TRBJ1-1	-	CASRQTRAPNTEAFF	TGCGCCAGCAGGCAGACCAGGGCCCCGAACACTGAAGCTTTCTTT
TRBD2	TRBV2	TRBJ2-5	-	CASSPRGTSGGSQYF	TGTGCCAGCAGTCCCAGAGGGACTAGCGGGGGGAGCCAGTACTTC
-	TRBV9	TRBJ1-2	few	CASSGESNYGYTF	TGTGCCAGCAGCGGAGAAAGTAACTATGGCTACACCTTC
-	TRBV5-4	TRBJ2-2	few	CASSLLYTGELFF	TGTGCCAGCAGCTTGCTTTACACCGGGGAGCTGTTTTTT
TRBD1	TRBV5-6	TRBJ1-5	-	CASSLGTGVAQPQHF	TGTGCCAGCAGCTTAGGGACAGGGGTGGCTCAGCCCCAGCATTTT
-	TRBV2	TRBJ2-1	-	CASSEAGAPYNEQFF	TGTGCCAGCAGTGAAGCAGGGGCCCCCTACAATGAGCAGTTCTTC
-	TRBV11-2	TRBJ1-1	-	CASSLWRGGTEAFF	TGTGCCAGCAGCTTATGGAGGGGAGGCACTGAAGCTTTCTTT
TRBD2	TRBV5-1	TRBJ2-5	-	CASSSGTSGGETQYF	TGCGCCAGCAGCTCCGGGACTAGCGGGGGAGAGACCCAGTACTTC
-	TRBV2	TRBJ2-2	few	CASTRQVNTGELFF	TGTGCCAGCACCAGACAGGTGAACACCGGGGAGCTGTTTTTT
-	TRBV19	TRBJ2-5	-	CASSPRAGATQETQYF	TGTGCCAGTAGTCCCAGGGCGGGGGCCACCCAAGAGACCCAGTACTTC
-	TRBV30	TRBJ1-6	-	CAWSDGHNSPLHF	TGTGCCTGGAGTGATGGACACAATTCACCCCTCCACTTT
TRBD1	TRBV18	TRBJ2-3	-	CASSPLSRGPEDTQYF	TGTGCCAGCTCACCCCTTAGCAGGGGGCCAGAGGATACGCAGTATTTT
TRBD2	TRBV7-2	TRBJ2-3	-	CASSLVAGGLADTQYF	TGTGCCAGCAGCTTAGTAGCGGGGGGCCTCGCAGATACGCAGTATTTT
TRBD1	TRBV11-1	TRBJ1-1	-	CASSLTGGHTEAFF	TGTGCCAGCAGCTTGACAGGGGGACACACTGAAGCTTTCTTT
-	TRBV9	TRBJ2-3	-	CASSVEAPGTQYF	TGTGCCAGCAGCGTAGAAGCCCCGGGTACGCAGTATTTT
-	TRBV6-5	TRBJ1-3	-	CASTGSGNTIYF	TGTGCCAGCACAGGGTCTGGAAACACCATATATTTT
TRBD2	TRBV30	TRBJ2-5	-	CAWSVLDGGARKTQYF	TGTGCCTGGAGTGTACTCGACGGGGGGGCCCGAAAGACCCAGTACTTC
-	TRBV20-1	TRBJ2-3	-	CSGRDTDTQYF	TGCTCTGGACGGGACACAGATACGCAGTATTTT
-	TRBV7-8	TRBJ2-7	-	CASSLAAGNYEQYF	TGTGCCAGCAGCTTAGCGGCCGGGAACTACGAGCAGTACTTC
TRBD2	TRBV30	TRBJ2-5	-	CAWSESGGDLKTQYF	TGTGCCTGGAGCGAAAGCGGGGGGGACTTAAAGACCCAGTACTTC
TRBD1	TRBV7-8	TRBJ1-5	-	CASSRFGQGTNQPQHF	TGTGCCAGCAGCCGATTTGGACAGGGGACCAATCAGCCCCAGCATTTT
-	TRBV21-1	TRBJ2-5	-	CASSLLLAGDKTQYF	TGTGCCAGCAGTCTACTGCTAGCGGGGGACAAGACCCAGTACTTC
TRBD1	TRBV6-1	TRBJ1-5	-	CASSEDQGQGSGNQPQHF	TGTGCCAGCAGTGAAGACCAGGGACAGGGGTCTGGCAATCAGCCCCAGCATTTT
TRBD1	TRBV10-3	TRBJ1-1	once	CAISEIGTGDMNTEAFF	TGTGCCATCAGTGAGATTGGGACAGGGGACATGAACACTGAAGCTTTCTTT
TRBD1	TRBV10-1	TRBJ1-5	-	CASTETGISNQPQHF	TGCGCCAGCACGGAGACAGGGATTAGCAATCAGCCCCAGCATTTT
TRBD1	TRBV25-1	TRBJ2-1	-	CASSEGTGVSSYNEQFF	TGTGCCAGCAGTGAGGGGACAGGGGTTAGCTCCTACAATGAGCAGTTCTTC
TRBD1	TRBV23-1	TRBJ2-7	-	CASSHGTGGRYEQYF	TGCGCCAGCAGTCACGGGACAGGGGGAAGGTACGAGCAGTACTTC
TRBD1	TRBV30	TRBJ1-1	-	CAWSDEGAGKTEAFF	TGTGCCTGGAGTGATGAGGGGGCAGGGAAGACTGAAGCTTTCTTT
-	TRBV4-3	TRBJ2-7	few	CASSQDRAGYEQYF	TGCGCCAGCAGCCAAGATAGGGCAGGGTACGAGCAGTACTTC
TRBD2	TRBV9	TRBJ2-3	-	CASSFPSGSTDTQYF	TGTGCCAGCAGCTTTCCTAGCGGGAGCACAGATACGCAGTATTTT
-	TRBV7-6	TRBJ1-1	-	CASSFLGDPGVTEAFF	TGTGCCAGCAGCTTTTTAGGAGATCCAGGGGTCACTGAAGCTTTCTTT
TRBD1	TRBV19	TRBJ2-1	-	CASSIVDAGTGQYNEQFF	TGTGCCAGTAGTATAGTCGATGCCGGGACAGGGCAATACAATGAGCAGTTCTTC
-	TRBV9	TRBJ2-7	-	CASSSPRGGALYF	TGTGCCAGCAGCTCCCCTAGGGGGGGCGCATTATACTTC
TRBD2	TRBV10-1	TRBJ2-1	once	CASTGTSSDEQFF	TGCGCCAGCACCGGGACTAGCAGCGATGAGCAGTTCTTC
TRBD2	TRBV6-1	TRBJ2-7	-	CASSLLAGVGYEQYF	TGTGCCAGCAGCTTACTAGCGGGGGTTGGATACGAGCAGTACTTC
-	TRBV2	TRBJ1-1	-	CASSVLAGVTEAFF	TGTGCCAGCAGTGTGTTGGCCGGGGTCACTGAAGCTTTCTTT
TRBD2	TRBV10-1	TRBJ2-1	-	CASSELAGDDNEQFF	TGCGCCAGCAGCGAACTAGCGGGGGACGACAATGAGCAGTTCTTC
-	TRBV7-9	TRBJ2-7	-	CSSSLGRGPVEQYF	TGTTCCAGCAGCTTAGGGCGGGGGCCCGTGGAGCAGTACTTC
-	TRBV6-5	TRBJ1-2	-	CASSILSSWGLTF	TGTGCCAGCAGTATACTCAGCTCGTGGGGCCTCACCTTC
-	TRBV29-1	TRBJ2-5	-	CSVPAGETQYF	TGCAGCGTCCCCGCCGGAGAGACCCAGTACTTC
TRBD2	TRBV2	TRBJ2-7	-	CASSEGLAGFYEQYF	TGTGCCAGCAGTGAAGGGCTAGCGGGGTTCTACGAGCAGTACTTC
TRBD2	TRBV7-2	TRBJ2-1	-	CASSISILAGGINEQFF	TGTGCCAGCAGCATCTCAATATTAGCGGGGGGTATCAATGAGCAGTTCTTC
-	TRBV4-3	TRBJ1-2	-	CASSQELGAHRYTF	TGCGCCAGCAGCCAAGAGCTAGGGGCGCACCGCTACACCTTC
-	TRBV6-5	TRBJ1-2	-	CASSYSLGIANYGYTF	TGTGCCAGCAGTTACTCTCTCGGGATAGCTAACTATGGCTACACCTTC
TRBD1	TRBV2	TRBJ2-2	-	CASSRQGTGELFF	TGTGCCAGCAGTAGACAGGGGACCGGGGAGCTGTTTTTT
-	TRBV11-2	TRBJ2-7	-	CASSLDLVRADEQYF	TGTGCCAGCAGCTTAGATTTGGTCAGGGCCGACGAGCAGTACTTC